This T cell receptor (beta chain) was retrieved from a study of T cells in tumors after PD-1 blockade. With 3 bases removed from V and 8 bases from J, the gap between germline ends came to 22 bases. The germline CDR1 and CDR2 sequences are SGHTA and FQGNSA. This CDR3 is 17 amino acids long. Clones were sequenced by immunoSEQ multiplex PCR, and TCRdb holds only the in-frame ones, with some missing. Among 15,000 or so clones listed, over 75% were seen once. The starting material was PBMCs, obtained after anti-PD-1 treatment. V gene TRBV7-2 combines with J gene TRBJ1-4, with D unresolved. The source of this sequence is a human donor with basal cell carcinoma. CDR3 residues: CASSLRTGSGMGEKLFF. The DNA for the CDR3 is TGTGCCAGCAGCTTGAGAACCGGATCTGGAATGGGGGAAAAACTGTTTTTT.